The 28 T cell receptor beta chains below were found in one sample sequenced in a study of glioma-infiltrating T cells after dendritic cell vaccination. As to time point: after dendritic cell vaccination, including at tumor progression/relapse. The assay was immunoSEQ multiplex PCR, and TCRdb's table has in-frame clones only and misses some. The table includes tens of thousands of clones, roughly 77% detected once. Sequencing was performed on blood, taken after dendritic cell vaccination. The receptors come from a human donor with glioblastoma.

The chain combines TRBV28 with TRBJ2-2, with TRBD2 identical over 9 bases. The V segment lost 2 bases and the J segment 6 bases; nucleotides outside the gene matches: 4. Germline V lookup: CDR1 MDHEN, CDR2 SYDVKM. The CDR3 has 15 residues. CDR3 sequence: CASSLVRGGPGELFF. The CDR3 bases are TGTGCCAGCAGTTTAGTGCGGGGGGGCCCCGGGGAGCTGTTTTTT.

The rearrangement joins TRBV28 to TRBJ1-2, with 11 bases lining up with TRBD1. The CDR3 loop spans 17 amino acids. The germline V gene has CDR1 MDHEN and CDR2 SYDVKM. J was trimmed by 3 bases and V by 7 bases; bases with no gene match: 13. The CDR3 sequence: CASITGQGAGIDYGYTF. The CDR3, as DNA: TGTGCCAGCATCACTGGACAGGGGGCGGGGATAGACTATGGCTACACCTTC.

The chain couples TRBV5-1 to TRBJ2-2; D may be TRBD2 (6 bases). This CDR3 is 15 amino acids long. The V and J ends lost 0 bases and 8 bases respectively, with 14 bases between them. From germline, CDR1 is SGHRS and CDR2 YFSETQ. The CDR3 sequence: CASSLVGSGPGELFF. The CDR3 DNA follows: TGCGCCAGCAGCTTGGTTGGTAGCGGCCCAGGGGAGCTGTTTTTT.

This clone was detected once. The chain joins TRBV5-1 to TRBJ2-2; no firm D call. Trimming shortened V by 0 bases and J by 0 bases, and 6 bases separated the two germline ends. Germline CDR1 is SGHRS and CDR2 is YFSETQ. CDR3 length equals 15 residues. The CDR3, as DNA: TGCGCCAGCAGCTTGGCGGGTGCGAACACCGGGGAGCTGTTTTTT. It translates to CASSLAGANTGELFF.

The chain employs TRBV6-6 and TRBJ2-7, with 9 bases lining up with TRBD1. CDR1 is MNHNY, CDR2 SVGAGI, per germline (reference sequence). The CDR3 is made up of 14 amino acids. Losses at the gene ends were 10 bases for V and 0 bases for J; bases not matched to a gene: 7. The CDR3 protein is CATSGTGSSYEQYV. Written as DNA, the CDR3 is TGTGCCACCAGCGGGACAGGGAGCTCCTACGAGCAGTACGTC.

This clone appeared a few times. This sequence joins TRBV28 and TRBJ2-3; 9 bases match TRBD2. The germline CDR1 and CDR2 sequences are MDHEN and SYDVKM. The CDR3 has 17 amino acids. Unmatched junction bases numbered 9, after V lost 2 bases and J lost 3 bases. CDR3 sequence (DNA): TGTGCCAGCAGTTTAGGAATAGCGGGAGACCCGACAGATACGCAGTATTTT. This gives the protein CASSLGIAGDPTDTQYF.

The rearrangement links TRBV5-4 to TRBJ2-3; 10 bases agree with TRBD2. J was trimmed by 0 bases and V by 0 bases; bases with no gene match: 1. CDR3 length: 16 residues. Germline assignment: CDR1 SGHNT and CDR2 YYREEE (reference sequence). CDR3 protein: CASSLGTSGSTDTQYF. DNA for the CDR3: TGTGCCAGCAGCTTGGGGACTAGCGGAAGCACAGATACGCAGTATTTT.

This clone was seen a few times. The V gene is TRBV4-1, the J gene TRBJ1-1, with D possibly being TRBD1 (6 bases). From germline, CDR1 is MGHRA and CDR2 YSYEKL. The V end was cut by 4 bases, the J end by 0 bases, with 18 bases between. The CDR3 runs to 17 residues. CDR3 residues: CASSLPTWDTLNTEAFF. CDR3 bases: TGCGCCAGCAGCCTGCCAACTTGGGACACCTTGAACACTGAAGCTTTCTTT.

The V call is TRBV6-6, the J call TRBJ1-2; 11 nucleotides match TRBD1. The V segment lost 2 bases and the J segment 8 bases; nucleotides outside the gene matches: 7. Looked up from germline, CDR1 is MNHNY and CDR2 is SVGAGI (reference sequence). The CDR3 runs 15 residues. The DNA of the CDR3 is TGTGCCAGCAGTTACGGGACAGGGGGTCTGGGGGGCTACACCTTC. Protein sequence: CASSYGTGGLGGYTF.

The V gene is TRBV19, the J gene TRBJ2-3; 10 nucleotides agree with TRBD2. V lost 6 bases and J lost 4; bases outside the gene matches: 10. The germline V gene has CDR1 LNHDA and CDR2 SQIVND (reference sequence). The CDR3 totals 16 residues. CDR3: CASSTSGGAWADTQYF. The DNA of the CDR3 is TGTGCCAGTAGCACCAGCGGGGGGGCCTGGGCAGATACGCAGTATTTT. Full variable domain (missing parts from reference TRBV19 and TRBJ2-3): DGGITQSPKYLFRKEGQNVTLSCEQNLNHDAMYWYRQDPGQGLRLIYYSQIVNDFQKGDIAEGYSVSREKKESFPLTVTSAQKNPTAFYLCASSTSGGAWADTQYFGPGTRLTVL.

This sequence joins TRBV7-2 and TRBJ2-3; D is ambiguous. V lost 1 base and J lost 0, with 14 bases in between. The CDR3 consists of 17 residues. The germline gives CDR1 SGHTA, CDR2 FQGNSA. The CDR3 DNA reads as TGTGCCAGCAGCTTAGAACCGCGCCCTTTTAGCACAGATACGCAGTATTTT. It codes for CASSLEPRPFSTDTQYF.

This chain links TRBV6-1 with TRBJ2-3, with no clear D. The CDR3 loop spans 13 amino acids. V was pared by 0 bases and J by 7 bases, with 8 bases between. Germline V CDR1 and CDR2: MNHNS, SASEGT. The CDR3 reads CASSEARRNTQYF. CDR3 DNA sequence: TGTGCCAGCAGTGAAGCGCGGAGAAATACGCAGTATTTT.

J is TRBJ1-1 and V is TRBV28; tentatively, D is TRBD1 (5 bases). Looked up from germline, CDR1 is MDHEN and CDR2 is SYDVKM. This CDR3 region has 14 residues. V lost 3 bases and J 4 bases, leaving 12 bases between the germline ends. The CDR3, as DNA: TGTGCCAGCAGTTTCTCTGGGGGGAGCACTGAAGCTTTCTTT. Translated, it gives CASSFSGGSTEAFF.

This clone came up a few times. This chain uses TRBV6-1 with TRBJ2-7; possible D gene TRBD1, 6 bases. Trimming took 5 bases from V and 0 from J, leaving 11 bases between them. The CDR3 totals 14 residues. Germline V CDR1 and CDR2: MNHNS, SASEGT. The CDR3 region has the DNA TGTGCCAGCAGTTTCTCGGACAGCTCCTACGAGCAGTACTTC. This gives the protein CASSFSDSSYEQYF.

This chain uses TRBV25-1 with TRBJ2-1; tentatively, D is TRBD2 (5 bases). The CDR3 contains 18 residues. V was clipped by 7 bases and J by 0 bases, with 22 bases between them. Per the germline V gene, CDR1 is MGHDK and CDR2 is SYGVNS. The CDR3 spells CASNHRGQDSSSYNEQFF. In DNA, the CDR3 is TGTGCCAGCAATCACCGAGGGCAAGACTCCAGCTCCTACAATGAGCAGTTCTTC.

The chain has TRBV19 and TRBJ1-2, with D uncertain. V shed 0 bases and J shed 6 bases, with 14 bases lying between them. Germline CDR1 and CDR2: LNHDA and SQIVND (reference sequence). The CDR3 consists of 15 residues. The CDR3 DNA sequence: TGTGCCAGTAGTATAGACGGAAATAGAGGGAATGGCTACACCTTC. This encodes CASSIDGNRGNGYTF.

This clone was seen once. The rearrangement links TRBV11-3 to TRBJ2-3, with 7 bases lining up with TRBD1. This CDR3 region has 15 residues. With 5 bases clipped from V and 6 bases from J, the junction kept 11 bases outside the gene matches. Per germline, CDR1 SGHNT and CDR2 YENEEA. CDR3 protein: CASSPGTKGADTQYF. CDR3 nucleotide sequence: TGTGCCAGCAGCCCAGGGACAAAGGGGGCTGATACGCAGTATTTT.

As DNA, the CDR3 is TGTGCCAGCAGCCAAGGGACAGGGGTAAGGGGTAGCAATCAGCCCCAGCATTTT. Protein product: CASSQGTGVRGSNQPQHF. V usage is TRBV14 and J usage is TRBJ1-5, with 9 bases fitting TRBD1. The CDR3 sequence is 18 residues long. Trimming cost V 1 base and J 0 bases; bases outside gene matches: 7. Germline CDR1 SGHDN, CDR2 FVKESK.

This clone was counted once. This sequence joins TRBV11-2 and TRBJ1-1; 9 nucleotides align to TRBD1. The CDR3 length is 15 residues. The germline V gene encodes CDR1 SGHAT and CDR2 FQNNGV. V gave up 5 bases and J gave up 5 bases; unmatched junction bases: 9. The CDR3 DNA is TGTGCCAGCAGCCCAACCCGACAGGGGGGGACTGAAGCTTTCTTT. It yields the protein CASSPTRQGGTEAFF.

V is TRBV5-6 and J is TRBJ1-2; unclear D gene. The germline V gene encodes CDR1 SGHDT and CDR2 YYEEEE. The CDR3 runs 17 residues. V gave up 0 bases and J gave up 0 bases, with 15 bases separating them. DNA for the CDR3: TGTGCCAGCAGCTTGGGAGGGTTTACTACTACTAACTATGGCTACACCTTC. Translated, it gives CASSLGGFTTTNYGYTF. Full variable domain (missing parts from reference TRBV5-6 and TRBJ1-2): DAGVTQSPTHLIKTRGQQVTLRCSPKSGHDTVSWYQQALGQGPQFIFQYYEEEERQRGNFPDRFSGHQFPNYSSELNVNALLLGDSALYLCASSLGGFTTTNYGYTFGSGTRLTVV.

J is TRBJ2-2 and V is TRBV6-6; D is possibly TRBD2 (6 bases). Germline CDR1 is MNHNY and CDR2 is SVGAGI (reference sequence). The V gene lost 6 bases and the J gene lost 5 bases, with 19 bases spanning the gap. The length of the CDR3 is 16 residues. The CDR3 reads CASSHRLGGWTGELFF. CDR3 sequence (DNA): TGTGCCAGCAGCCACCGTCTCGGGGGATGGACCGGGGAGCTGTTTTTT.

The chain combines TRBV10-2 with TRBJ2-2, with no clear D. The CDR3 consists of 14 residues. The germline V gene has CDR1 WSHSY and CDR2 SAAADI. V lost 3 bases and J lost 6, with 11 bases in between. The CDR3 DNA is TGCGCCAGCAGTGAAGTGGTAGTCCCCGGGGAGCTGTTTTTT. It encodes CASSEVVVPGELFF.

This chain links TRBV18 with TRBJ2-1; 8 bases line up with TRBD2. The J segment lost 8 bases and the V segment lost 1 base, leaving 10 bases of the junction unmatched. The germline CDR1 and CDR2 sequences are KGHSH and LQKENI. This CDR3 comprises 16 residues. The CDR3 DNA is TGTGCCAGCTCACCACAACCGGGACTAGTCATCGATGAGCAGTTCTTC. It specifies CASSPQPGLVIDEQFF.

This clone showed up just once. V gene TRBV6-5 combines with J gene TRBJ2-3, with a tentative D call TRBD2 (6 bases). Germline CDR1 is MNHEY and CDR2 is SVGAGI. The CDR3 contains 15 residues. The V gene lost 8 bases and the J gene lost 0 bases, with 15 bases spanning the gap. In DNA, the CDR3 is TGTGCCAGCCAGAGGCCCAGCGGGAGCACAGATACGCAGTATTTT. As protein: CASQRPSGSTDTQYF.

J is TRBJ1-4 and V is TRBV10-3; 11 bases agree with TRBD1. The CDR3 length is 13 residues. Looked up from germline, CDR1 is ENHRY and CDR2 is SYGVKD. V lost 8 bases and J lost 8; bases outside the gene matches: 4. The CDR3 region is CAISGQGEEKLFF. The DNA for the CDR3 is TGTGCCATCTCGGGACAGGGGGAGGAAAAACTGTTTTTT.

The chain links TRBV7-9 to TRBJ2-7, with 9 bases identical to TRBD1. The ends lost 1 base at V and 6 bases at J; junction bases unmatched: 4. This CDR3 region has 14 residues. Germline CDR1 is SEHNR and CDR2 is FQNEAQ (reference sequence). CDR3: CASSLGTGASEQYF. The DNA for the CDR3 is TGTGCCAGCAGCTTAGGGACAGGGGCGTCCGAGCAGTACTTC. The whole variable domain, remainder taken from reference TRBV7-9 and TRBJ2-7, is DTGVSQNPRHKITKRGQNVTFRCDPISEHNRLYWYRQTLGQGPEFLTYFQNEAQLEKSRLLSDRFSAERPKGSFSTLEIQRTEQGDSAMYLCASSLGTGASEQYFGPGTRLTVT.

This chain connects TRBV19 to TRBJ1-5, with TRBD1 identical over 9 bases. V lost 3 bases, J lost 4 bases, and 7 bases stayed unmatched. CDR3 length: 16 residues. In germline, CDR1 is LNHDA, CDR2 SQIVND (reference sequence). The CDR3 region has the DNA TGTGCCAGTAGTATGGGACAGGGAAAAAAGAATCAGCCCCAGCATTTT. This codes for CASSMGQGKKNQPQHF.

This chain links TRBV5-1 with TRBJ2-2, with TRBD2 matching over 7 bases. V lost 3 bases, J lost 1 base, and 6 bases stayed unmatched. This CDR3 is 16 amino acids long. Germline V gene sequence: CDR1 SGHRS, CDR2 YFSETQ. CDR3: CASSSQRDGNTGELFF. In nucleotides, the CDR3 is TGCGCCAGCAGCTCCCAGCGGGATGGGAACACCGGGGAGCTGTTTTTT.